These T cell receptor beta chains were read from a single sample in a study of cytomegalovirus exposure and HLA in healthy donors. Repertoires were generated with immunoSEQ multiplex PCR, while TCRdb's copy carries only in-frame clones and drops some. The data show more than 150,000 clones, 65% to 90% seen once. Sequencing was performed on PBMCs. Every receptor here comes from a girl aged 2 to 10 in good health and CMV-seropositive. The conserved cysteine and the conserved F or W are not part of the CDR3 here. Some rows mark clone size as missing; the rest say once, few, many or name a class of expanded clone.

v_gene	abundance	j_gene	CDR3aa
TRBV29-1	NA	TRBJ1-3	SVLSSGNTIY
TRBV4-1	NA	TRBJ2-7	ASSRRAETSGGYEQY
TRBV2	few	TRBJ1-5	ASSEAGRNQPQH
TRBV5-1	few	TRBJ2-7	ASSLGAGTSYEQY
TRBV15	few	TRBJ1-5	ATSRDGGPQH
TRBV6-6	NA	TRBJ2-7	ASSYVTGVYEQY
TRBV5-5	few	TRBJ1-2	ASSGLTNYGYT
TRBV7-9	NA	TRBJ1-1	ASSWGQVDRAF
TRBV5-5	NA	TRBJ1-3	ASSLTALGADGNTIY
TRBV5-1	NA	TRBJ2-5	ASSLDGTRDRRAQY
TRBV5-1	NA	TRBJ2-1	ASSPGLAGVGNEQF
TRBV7-3	NA	TRBJ2-1	ASSPVAGASAYNEQF
TRBV5-4	NA	TRBJ1-2	ASSLGSGVYGYT
TRBV28	NA	TRBJ2-5	ASSPLQPQGSETQY
TRBV5-6	NA	TRBJ1-5	ASSLSGDQPQH
TRBV14	NA	TRBJ2-2	ASSQDLGSGESGELF